This note documents a single T cell receptor (beta chain) sequence. This record belongs to a study of blood T cell repertoires in COVID-19. Study summary: Whether acute or convalescent, the COVID-19 samples came from the United States, Italy and Spain. T cells, B-cell-depleted T cells, or PBMCs supplied cDNA or gDNA.

As handled by the study authors: Reference gene primers were amplified, and this amplification served to estimate nucleated cell counts. Profiling relied on immunoSEQ multiplex PCR, and the TCRdb table lists in-frame clones only, not all of them. That table gives V, J and clone size, and the DNA gave D and trimming. The data contain over 150,000 clones, approximately 80% of them singletons. Germline V gene data show CDR1 as GTSNPN and CDR2 as SVGIG (reference sequence). The CDR3 sequence is 13 residues long. V lost 5 bases, J lost 1 base, and 11 bases lay in between. The receptor comes from a woman aged 60 to 75 with acute or convalescent COVID-19. V usage is TRBV30 and J usage is TRBJ1-1; no definite D call. Sequencing was performed on peripheral blood. CDR3 in amino acids: CAWCQRRNTEAFF. In DNA, the CDR3 is TGTGCCTGGTGTCAGAGGCGGAACACTGAAGCTTTCTTT.